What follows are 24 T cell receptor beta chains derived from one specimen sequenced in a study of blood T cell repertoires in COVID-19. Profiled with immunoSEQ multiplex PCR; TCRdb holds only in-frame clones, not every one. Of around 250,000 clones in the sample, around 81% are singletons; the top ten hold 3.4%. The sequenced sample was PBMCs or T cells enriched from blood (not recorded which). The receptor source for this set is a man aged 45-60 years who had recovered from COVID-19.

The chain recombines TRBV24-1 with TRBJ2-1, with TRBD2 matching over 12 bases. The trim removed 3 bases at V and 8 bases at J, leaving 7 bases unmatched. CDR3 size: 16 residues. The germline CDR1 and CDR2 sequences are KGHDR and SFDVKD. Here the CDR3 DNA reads TGTGCCACCAGTGATCCCTGGACTAGCGGGAACTATGAGCAGTTCTTC. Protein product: CATSDPWTSGNYEQFF.

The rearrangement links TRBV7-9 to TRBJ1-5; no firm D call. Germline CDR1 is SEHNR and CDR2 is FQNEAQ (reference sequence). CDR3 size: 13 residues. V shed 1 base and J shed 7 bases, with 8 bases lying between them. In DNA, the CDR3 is TGTGCCAGCAGCTTAGATGGGAGCCAGCCCCAGCATTTT. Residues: CASSLDGSQPQHF.

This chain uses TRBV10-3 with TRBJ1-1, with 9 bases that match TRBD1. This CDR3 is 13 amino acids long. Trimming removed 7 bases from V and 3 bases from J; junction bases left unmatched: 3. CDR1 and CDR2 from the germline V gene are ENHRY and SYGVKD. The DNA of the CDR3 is TGTGCCATCATGAGGACAGGGGACACTGAAGCTTTCTTT. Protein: CAIMRTGDTEAFF.

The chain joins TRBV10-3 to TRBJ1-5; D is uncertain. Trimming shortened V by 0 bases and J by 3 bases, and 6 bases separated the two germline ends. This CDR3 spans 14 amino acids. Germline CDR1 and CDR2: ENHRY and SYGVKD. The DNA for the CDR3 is TGTGCCATCAGTGAGTCGCAGGTCAATCAGCCCCAGCATTTT. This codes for CAISESQVNQPQHF.

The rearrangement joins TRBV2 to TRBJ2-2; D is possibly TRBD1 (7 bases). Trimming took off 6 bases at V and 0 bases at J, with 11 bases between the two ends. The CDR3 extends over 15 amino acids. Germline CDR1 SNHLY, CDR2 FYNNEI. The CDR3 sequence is CASRGGQTNTGELFF. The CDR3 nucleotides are TGTGCCAGCAGGGGGGGACAGACGAACACCGGGGAGCTGTTTTTT.

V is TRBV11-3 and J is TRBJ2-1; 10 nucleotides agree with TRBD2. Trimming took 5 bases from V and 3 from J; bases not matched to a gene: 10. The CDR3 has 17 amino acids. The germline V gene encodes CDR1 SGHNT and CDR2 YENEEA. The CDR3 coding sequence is TGTGCCAGCAGCCTTGGAGGACTAGCGGTCTTCTACAATGAGCAGTTCTTC. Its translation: CASSLGGLAVFYNEQFF.

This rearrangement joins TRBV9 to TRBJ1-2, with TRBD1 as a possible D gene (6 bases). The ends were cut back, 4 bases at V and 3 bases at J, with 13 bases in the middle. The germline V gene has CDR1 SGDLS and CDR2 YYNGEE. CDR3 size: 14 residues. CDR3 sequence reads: CASSPMGGHYGYTF. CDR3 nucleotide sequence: TGTGCCAGCAGCCCCATGGGGGGGCACTATGGCTACACCTTC.

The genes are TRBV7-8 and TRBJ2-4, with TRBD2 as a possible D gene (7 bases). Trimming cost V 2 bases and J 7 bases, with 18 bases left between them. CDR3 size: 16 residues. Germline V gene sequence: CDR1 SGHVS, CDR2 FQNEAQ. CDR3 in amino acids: CASSLTQGYGRNIQYF. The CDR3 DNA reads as TGTGCCAGCAGCTTAACACAGGGCTACGGGAGGAACATTCAGTACTTC.

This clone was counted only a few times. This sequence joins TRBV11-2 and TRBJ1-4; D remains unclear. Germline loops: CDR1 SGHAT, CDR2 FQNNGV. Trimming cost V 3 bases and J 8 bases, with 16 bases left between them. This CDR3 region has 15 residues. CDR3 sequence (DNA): TGTGCCAGCAGCTTTCTTCCCGGACTCAACGAAAAACTGTTTTTT. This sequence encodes CASSFLPGLNEKLFF.

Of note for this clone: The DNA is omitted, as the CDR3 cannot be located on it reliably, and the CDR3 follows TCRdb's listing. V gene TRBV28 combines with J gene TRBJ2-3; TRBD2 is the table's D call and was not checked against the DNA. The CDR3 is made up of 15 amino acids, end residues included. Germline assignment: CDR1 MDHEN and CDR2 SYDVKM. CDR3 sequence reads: CASSSSGGRVDTQYF.

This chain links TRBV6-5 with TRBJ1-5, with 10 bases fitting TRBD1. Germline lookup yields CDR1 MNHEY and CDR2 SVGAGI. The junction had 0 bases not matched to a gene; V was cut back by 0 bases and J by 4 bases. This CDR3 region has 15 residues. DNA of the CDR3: TGTGCCAGCAGTTACTCGGGACAGGGGAATCAGCCCCAGCATTTT. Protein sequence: CASSYSGQGNQPQHF.

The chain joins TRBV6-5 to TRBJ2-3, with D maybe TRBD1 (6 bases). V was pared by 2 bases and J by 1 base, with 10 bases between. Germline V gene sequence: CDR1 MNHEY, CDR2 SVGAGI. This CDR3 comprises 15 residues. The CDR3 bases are TGTGCCAGCAGTTACGGGACACTAGGCACAGATACGCAGTATTTT. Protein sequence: CASSYGTLGTDTQYF.

The CDR3 DNA sequence: TGTGCCAGCAGCGCCGACAGGGGTGGAATAGAAAAACTGTTTTTT. Its translation is CASSADRGGIEKLFF. The V call is TRBV7-9, the J call TRBJ1-4; 8 bases agree with TRBD1. The junction had 10 bases not matched to a gene; V was cut back by 5 bases and J by 8 bases. The CDR3 runs 15 residues. CDR1 SEHNR and CDR2 FQNEAQ come from the germline V gene (reference sequence).

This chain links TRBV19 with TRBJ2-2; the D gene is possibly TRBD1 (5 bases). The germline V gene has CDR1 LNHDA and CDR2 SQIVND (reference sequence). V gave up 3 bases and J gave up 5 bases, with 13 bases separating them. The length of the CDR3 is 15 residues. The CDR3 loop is CASSITRVETGELFF. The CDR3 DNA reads TGTGCCAGTAGTATCACCAGGGTTGAGACCGGGGAGCTGTTTTTT.

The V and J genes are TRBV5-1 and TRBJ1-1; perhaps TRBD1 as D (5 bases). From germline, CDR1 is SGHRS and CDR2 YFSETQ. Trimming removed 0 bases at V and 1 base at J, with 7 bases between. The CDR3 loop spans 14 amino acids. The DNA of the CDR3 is TGCGCCAGCAGCTTGGTGCAGGGGAACACTGAAGCTTTCTTT. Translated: CASSLVQGNTEAFF.

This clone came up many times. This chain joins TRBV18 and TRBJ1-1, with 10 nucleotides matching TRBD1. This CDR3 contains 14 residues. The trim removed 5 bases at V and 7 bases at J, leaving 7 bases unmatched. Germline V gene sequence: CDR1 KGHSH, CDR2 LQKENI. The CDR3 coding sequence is TGTGCCAGCTCATTCAGGACAGGGGGGGATGAAGCTTTCTTT. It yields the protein CASSFRTGGDEAFF.

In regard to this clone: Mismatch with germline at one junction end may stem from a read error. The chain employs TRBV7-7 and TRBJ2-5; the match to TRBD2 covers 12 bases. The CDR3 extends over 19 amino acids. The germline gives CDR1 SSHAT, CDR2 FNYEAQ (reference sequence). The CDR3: CASSLAWLAGGPGKETQYF. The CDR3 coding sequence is TGTGCTAGCAGCTTAGCGTGGCTAGCGGGAGGGCCGGGTAAGGAGACCCAGTACTTC.

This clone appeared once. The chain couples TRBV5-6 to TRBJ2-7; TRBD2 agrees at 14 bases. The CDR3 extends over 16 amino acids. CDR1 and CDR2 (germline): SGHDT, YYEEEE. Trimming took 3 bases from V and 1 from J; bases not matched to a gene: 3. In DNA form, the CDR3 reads TGTGCCAGCAGCTCAGGACTAGCGGGAGGATCCTACGAGCAGTACTTC. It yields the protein CASSSGLAGGSYEQYF.

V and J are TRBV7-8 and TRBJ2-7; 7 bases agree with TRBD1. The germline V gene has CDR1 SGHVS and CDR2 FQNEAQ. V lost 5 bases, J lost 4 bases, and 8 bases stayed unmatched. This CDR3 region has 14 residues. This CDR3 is CASSRGQSRYEQYF. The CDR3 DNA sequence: TGTGCCAGCAGCCGGGGACAGTCTCGATACGAGCAGTACTTC. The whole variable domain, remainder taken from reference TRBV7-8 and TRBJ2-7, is GAGVSQSPRYKVAKRGQDVALRCDPISGHVSLFWYQQALGQGPEFLTYFQNEAQLDKSGLPSDRFFAERPEGSVSTLKIQRTQQEDSAVYLCASSRGQSRYEQYFGPGTRLTVT.

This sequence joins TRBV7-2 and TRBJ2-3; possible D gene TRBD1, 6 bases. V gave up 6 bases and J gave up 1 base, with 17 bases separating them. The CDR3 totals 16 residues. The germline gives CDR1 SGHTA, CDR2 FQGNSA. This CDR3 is CASRSGGERGTDTQYF. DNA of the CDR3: TGTGCCAGCAGGAGTGGGGGCGAGAGAGGCACAGATACGCAGTATTTT.

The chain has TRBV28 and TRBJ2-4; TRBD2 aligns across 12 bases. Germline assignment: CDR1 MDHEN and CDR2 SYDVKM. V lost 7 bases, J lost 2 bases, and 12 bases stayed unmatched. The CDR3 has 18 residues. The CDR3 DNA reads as TGTGCCAGCAACCCCGCTTATCTAGCGGGAGGGCCCAAAAACATTCAGTACTTC. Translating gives CASNPAYLAGGPKNIQYF.

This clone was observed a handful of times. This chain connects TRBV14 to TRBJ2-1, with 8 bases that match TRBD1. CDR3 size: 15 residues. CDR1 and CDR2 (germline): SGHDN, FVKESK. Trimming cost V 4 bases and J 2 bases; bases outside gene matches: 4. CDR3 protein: CASSRRTGTYNEQFF. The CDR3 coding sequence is TGTGCCAGCAGCCGTAGGACAGGGACCTACAATGAGCAGTTCTTC.

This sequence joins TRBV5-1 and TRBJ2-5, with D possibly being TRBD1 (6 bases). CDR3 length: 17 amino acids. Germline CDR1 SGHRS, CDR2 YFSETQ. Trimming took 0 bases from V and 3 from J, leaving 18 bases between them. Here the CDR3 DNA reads TGCGCCAGCAGCTTGGATGGGGCTCGTTGGGACAAAGAGACCCAGTACTTC. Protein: CASSLDGARWDKETQYF.

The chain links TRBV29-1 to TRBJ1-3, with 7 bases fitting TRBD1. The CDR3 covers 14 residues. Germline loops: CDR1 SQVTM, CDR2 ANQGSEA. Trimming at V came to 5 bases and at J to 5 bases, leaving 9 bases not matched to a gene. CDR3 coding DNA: TGCAGCGTTCGCACAGGGGAAGAAAGAAACACCATATATTTT. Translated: CSVRTGEERNTIYF.